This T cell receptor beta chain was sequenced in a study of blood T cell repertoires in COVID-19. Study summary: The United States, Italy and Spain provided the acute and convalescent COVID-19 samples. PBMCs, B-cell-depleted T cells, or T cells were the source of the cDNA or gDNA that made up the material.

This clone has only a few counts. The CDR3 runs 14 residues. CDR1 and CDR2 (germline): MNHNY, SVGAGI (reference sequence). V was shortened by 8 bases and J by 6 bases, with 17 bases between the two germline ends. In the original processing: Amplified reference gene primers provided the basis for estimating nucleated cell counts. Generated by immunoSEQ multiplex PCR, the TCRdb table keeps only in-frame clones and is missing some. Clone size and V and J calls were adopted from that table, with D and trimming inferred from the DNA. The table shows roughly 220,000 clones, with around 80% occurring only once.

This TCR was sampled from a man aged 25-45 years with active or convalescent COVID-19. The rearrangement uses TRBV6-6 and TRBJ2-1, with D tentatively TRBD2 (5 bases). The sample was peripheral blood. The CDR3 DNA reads TGTGCCAGCTCCCGAGCTAGCTCGGTCAATGAGCAGTTCTTC. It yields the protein CASSRASSVNEQFF.